These 24 T cell receptor beta chains share one sample of origin, sequenced in a study of radiotherapy plus CTLA-4 blockade in lung cancer. TCRdb's table, derived via immunoSEQ multiplex PCR, lists solely in-frame clones and lacks some. The data hold more than 10,000 clones, with about 81% observed a single time. The source was peripheral blood, collected from a patient treated with radiotherapy plus ipilimumab. These receptors came from a human donor with non-small cell lung cancer that progressed on radiotherapy plus ipilimumab.

J is TRBJ1-5 and V is TRBV6-6; D remains unclear. Looked up from germline, CDR1 is MNHNY and CDR2 is SVGAGI (reference sequence). The CDR3 consists of 13 residues. The germline V and J ends were trimmed by 5 bases and 5 bases, with 10 bases remaining between them. CDR3 sequence reads: CASSPSGDQPQHF. The CDR3 DNA reads TGTGCCAGCAGTCCCTCTGGGGATCAGCCCCAGCATTTT.

This clone has a handful of counts. CDR3 protein: CASTSTDSSFDRAFF. CDR3 DNA: TGTGCCAGCACCTCGACGGACAGCTCTTTTGATAGGGCTTTCTTT. The V gene is TRBV6-5, the J gene TRBJ1-1; TRBD1 is a possible D gene (6 bases). The V end was cut by 7 bases, the J end by 11 bases, with 26 bases between. The CDR3 covers 15 residues. Looked up from germline, CDR1 is MNHEY and CDR2 is SVGAGI.

This clone was observed a single time. The chain has TRBV13 and TRBJ1-2; D not resolved. Trimming cost V 4 bases and J 5 bases, with 14 bases left between them. There are 14 residues in the CDR3. Germline-derived CDR1 and CDR2 are PRHDT and FYEKMQ (reference sequence). This CDR3 is CASSSPWEAYGYTF. The CDR3 coding sequence is TGTGCCAGCAGCTCCCCTTGGGAGGCATATGGCTACACCTTC.

The rearrangement joins TRBV7-9 to TRBJ1-2; TRBD1 is a possible D gene (6 bases). Per the germline V gene, CDR1 is SEHNR and CDR2 is FQNEAQ (reference sequence). V gave up 5 bases and J gave up 4 bases, with 14 bases separating them. The CDR3 spans 14 residues. The CDR3 sequence: CASSIRGAGYGYTF. In DNA form, the CDR3 reads TGTGCCAGCAGCATCAGGGGAGCGGGCTATGGCTACACCTTC. Looking up the rest from reference TRBV7-9 and TRBJ1-2 gives the full variable domain: DTGVSQNPRHKITKRGQNVTFRCDPISEHNRLYWYRQTLGQGPEFLTYFQNEAQLEKSRLLSDRFSAERPKGSFSTLEIQRTEQGDSAMYLCASSIRGAGYGYTFGSGTRLTVV.

By proportion, this clone is medium-sized. This chain uses TRBV4-1 with TRBJ1-5, with TRBD1 matching over 9 bases. Germline CDR1 MGHRA, CDR2 YSYEKL. This CDR3 contains 16 residues. Unmatched junction bases numbered 7, after V lost 0 bases and J lost 7 bases. DNA for the CDR3: TGCGCCAGCAGCCAAGACCCACAGGGGGCAGGCCAGCCCCAGCATTTT. Protein sequence: CASSQDPQGAGQPQHF.

The chain has TRBV2 and TRBJ1-5; D possibly corresponds to TRBD1 (6 bases). V lost 5 bases and J 2 bases, leaving 16 bases between the germline ends. Germline V gene lookup returns CDR1 SNHLY and CDR2 FYNNEI. The CDR3 totals 16 residues. CDR3 residues: CASSSEGGAGNQPQHF. CDR3 coding DNA: TGTGCCAGCAGTTCCGAGGGGGGGGCAGGCAATCAGCCCCAGCATTTT.

The gene calls are TRBV5-1 and TRBJ2-3; perhaps D is TRBD1 or TRBD2 (5 bases each). This CDR3 has 15 amino acids. Germline lookup yields CDR1 SGHRS and CDR2 YFSETQ. Trimming pared 4 bases from V and 2 bases from J, leaving 14 bases between. The CDR3 bases are TGCGCCAGCAGCCCCGAGGGGAGCAACACAGATACGCAGTATTTT. Translating gives CASSPEGSNTDTQYF.

J is TRBJ1-4 and V is TRBV7-9, with D unresolved. The CDR3 is 16 amino acids. The germline V and J ends were trimmed by 6 bases and 3 bases, with 17 bases remaining between them. From germline, CDR1 is SEHNR and CDR2 FQNEAQ (reference sequence). DNA of the CDR3: TGTGCCAGCAGGGTGATCGACGGTGGATCTAATGAAAAACTGTTTTTT. Amino acids: CASRVIDGGSNEKLFF.

V and J are TRBV2 and TRBJ2-5; the D gene is possibly TRBD1 (5 bases). The V gene lost 8 bases and the J gene lost 7 bases, with 17 bases spanning the gap. The CDR3 covers 13 residues. Per germline, CDR1 SNHLY and CDR2 FYNNEI. CDR3: CASLQLPTGTQYF. The CDR3, as DNA: TGTGCCAGCCTCCAGCTCCCTACAGGGACCCAGTACTTC.

V gene TRBV14 combines with J gene TRBJ1-4; D gene unclear. The CDR3 totals 13 residues. Trimming removed 5 bases from V and 1 base from J, with 5 bases in between. Looked up from germline, CDR1 is SGHDN and CDR2 is FVKESK. CDR3 nucleotides: TGTGCCAGCAGCGGGGTAACTAATGAAAAACTGTTTTTT. This gives the protein CASSGVTNEKLFF.

This sequence joins TRBV11-2 and TRBJ2-2; D gene unclear. Germline V gene lookup returns CDR1 SGHAT and CDR2 FQNNGV. There are 14 residues in the CDR3. The V gene lost 3 bases and the J gene lost 1 base, with 6 bases spanning the gap. CDR3 nucleotide sequence: TGTGCCAGCAGCTTGATGAGGAACACCGGGGAGCTGTTTTTT. It specifies CASSLMRNTGELFF.

This rearrangement joins TRBV5-6 to TRBJ2-2; D is perhaps TRBD1 (6 bases). Germline assignment: CDR1 SGHDT and CDR2 YYEEEE. The ends were cut back, 0 bases at V and 3 bases at J, with 9 bases in the middle. The CDR3 covers 15 residues. The DNA of the CDR3 is TGTGCCAGCAGCTTGGCTAGGGGGTACACCGGGGAGCTGTTTTTT. This sequence encodes CASSLARGYTGELFF.

This clone has just a few counts. V and J are TRBV18 and TRBJ1-6; tentative D call: TRBD1 (5 bases). This CDR3 is built from 16 residues. The V gene's germline CDR1 is KGHSH and CDR2 LQKENI. V lost 0 bases and J lost 7, with 13 bases in between. Here the CDR3 reads CASSPPQRAGNSPLHF. In DNA, the CDR3 is TGTGCCAGCTCACCACCGCAACGGGCAGGGAATTCACCCCTCCACTTT.

This chain's CDR3 is CASSLEVGEQYF. In DNA, the CDR3 is TGTGCCAGCAGCTTAGAAGTAGGTGAGCAGTACTTC. V gene TRBV7-9 combines with J gene TRBJ2-7; D uncertain. V gave up 1 base and J gave up 7 bases, with 8 bases separating them. Per the germline V gene, CDR1 is SEHNR and CDR2 is FQNEAQ (reference sequence). CDR3 size: 12 residues.

CDR3 in DNA: TGCGCCAGCAGTGAGTCGGTGGGAGACAGGGCTGAAGCTTTCTTT. Amino acids: CASSESVGDRAEAFF. The chain uses TRBV10-2 and TRBJ1-1; 7 bases fit TRBD1. Germline V gives CDR1 WSHSY, CDR2 SAAADI. The V gene end was trimmed by 0 bases and the J gene end by 6 bases; junction bases not matched to a gene: 7. The CDR3 extends over 15 amino acids.

This sequence joins TRBV21-1 and TRBJ2-1. TRBV21-1 is a pseudogene. The CDR3 consists of 17 residues. CDR3 nucleotide sequence: TGTGCCAGCAGAGGTAGGTTGCTACACCATTCCGACAATGAGCAGTTCTTC. Its translation is CASRGRLLHHSDNEQFF.

This rearrangement joins TRBV5-4 to TRBJ1-6, with 9 bases matching TRBD1. Trimming at V came to 5 bases and at J to 7 bases, leaving 4 bases not matched to a gene. Germline V gene data show CDR1 as SGHNT and CDR2 as YYREEE (reference sequence). CDR3 length: 14 amino acids. CDR3 DNA sequence: TGTGCCAGCAGTTACAGGGGGCTCAATTCACCCCTCCACTTT. It translates to CASSYRGLNSPLHF.

The chain links TRBV6-6 to TRBJ2-7; 9 positions agree with TRBD1. The CDR3 contains 14 residues. CDR1 is MNHNY and CDR2 is SVGAGI in the germline V gene (reference sequence). V shed 6 bases and J 4 bases; nucleotides not matched to a gene: 7. The DNA for the CDR3 is TGTGCCAGCAGCCAGGGACAGGGCGGGTACGAGCAGTACTTC. Its protein product is CASSQGQGGYEQYF.

This clone has only one observation. The chain joins TRBV4-3 to TRBJ1-2, with D possibly matching TRBD1 (5 bases). The V and J ends lost 0 bases and 7 bases respectively, with 12 bases between them. Germline V CDR1 and CDR2: LGHNA, YSLEER. The CDR3 consists of 14 residues. The CDR3 coding sequence is TGCGCCAGCAGCCAAGACGTCAGGGCTAGTGGCTACACCTTC. It encodes CASSQDVRASGYTF.

The chain joins TRBV7-8 to TRBJ2-7, with TRBD2 matching over 7 bases. V lost 2 bases, J lost 0 bases, and 16 bases stayed unmatched. The CDR3 consists of 19 residues. In germline, CDR1 is SGHVS, CDR2 FQNEAQ. The chain's CDR3 is CASSLQRTRPPRSSYEQYF. The CDR3 nucleotides are TGTGCCAGCAGCTTACAACGGACTAGGCCACCCAGGAGCTCCTACGAGCAGTACTTC.

The genes are TRBV27 and TRBJ2-5; 7 bases fit TRBD2. V trimming: 2 bases; J trimming: 2 bases; junction bases outside the gene matches: 5. The CDR3 is 15 amino acids. The germline CDR1 and CDR2 sequences are MNHEY and SMNVEV (reference sequence). The CDR3 loop is CASSLTAGPQETQYF. The CDR3 DNA reads as TGTGCCAGCAGTTTAACAGCGGGGCCACAAGAGACCCAGTACTTC.

The chain links TRBV5-4 to TRBJ2-2; 14 positions match TRBD2. The CDR3 contains 18 residues. CDR1 is SGHNT, CDR2 YYREEE, per germline (reference sequence). V was pared by 4 bases and J by 0 bases, with 5 bases of the junction left unmatched. DNA for the CDR3: TGTGCCAGCAGCAGGGGGACTAGCGGGGGCGCGAACACCGGGGAGCTGTTTTTT. Translation: CASSRGTSGGANTGELFF.

The chain employs TRBV5-1 and TRBJ1-1; 7 nucleotides align to TRBD1. Per the germline V gene, CDR1 is SGHRS and CDR2 is YFSETQ. This CDR3 comprises 15 residues. The V segment lost 3 bases and the J segment 3 bases; nucleotides outside the gene matches: 8. The CDR3 here is CASSSATGIDTEAFF. CDR3 in DNA: TGCGCCAGCAGCTCGGCGACAGGGATCGACACTGAAGCTTTCTTT.

The V call is TRBV7-3, the J call TRBJ2-7; D could derive from TRBD1 or TRBD2 (5 bases each). V was shortened by 4 bases and J by 3 bases, with 19 bases between the two germline ends. This CDR3 is 16 amino acids long. Germline CDR1 is SGHTA and CDR2 is FQGTGA. The CDR3 region is CASSSDVGGPHYEQYF. CDR3 nucleotide sequence: TGTGCCAGCAGCTCGGATGTTGGGGGTCCCCACTACGAGCAGTACTTC.